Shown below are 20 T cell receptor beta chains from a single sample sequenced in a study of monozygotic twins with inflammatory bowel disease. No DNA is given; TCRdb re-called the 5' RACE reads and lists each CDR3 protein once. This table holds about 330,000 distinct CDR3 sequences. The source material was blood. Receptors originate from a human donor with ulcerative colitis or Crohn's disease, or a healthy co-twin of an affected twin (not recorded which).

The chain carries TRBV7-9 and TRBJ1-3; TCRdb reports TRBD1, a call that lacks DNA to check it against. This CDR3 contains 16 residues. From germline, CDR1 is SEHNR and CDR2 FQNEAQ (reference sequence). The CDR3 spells CASSHLTGGTGNTIYF.

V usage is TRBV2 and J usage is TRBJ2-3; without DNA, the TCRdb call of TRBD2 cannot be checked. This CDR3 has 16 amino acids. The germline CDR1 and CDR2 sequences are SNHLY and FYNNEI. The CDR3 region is CASSDGDQPVTDTQYF.

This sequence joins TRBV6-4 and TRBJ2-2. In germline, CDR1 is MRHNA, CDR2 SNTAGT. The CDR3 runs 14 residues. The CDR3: CASSESGSTGELFF.

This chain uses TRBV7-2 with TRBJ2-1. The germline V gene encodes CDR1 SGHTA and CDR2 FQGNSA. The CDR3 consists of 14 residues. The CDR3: CASSFAGANNEQFF.

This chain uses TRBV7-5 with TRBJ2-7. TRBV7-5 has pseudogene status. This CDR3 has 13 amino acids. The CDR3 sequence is CISVPEAFFEQYF.

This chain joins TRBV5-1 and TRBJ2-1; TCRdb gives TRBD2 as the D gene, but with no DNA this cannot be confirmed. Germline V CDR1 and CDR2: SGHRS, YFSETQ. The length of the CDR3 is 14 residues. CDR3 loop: CASSLEVVPNEQFF.

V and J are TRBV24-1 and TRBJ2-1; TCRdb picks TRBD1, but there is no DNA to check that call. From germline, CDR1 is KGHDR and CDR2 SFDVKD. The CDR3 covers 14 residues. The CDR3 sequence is CATSIGAPYNEQFF.

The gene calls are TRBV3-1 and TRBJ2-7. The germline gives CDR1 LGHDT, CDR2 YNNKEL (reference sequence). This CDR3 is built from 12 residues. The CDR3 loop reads CASSQLEREQYF.

The CDR3 sequence is CASKFGTGQSGEQFF. V and J are TRBV5-1 and TRBJ2-1; TCRdb names TRBD1, which stays unverified in the absence of DNA. The CDR3 extends over 15 amino acids. Germline CDR1 and CDR2: SGHRS and YFSETQ.

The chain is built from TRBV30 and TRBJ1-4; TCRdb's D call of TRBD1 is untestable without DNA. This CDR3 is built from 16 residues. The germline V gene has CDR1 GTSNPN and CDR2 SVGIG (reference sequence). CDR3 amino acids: CAWTRGTAPTNEKLFF.

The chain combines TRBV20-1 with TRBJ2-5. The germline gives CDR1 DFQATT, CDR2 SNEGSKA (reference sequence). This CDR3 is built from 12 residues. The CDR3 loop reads CSAPRPQETQYF.

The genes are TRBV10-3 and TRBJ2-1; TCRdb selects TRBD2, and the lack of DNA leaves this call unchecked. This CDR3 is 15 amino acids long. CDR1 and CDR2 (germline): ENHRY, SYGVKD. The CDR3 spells CAISVAGGAYNEQFF.

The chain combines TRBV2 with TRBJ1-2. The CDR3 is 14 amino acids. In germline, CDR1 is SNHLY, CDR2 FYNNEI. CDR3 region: CASSEVITDYGYTF.

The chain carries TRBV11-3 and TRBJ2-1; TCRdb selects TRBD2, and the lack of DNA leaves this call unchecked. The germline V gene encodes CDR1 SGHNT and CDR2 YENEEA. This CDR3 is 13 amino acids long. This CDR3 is CASSFTSVGEQFF.

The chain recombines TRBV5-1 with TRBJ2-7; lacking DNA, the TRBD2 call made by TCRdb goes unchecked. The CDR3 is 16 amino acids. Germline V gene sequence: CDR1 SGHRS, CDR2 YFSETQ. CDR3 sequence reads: CASSLGTSGRNDEQYF.

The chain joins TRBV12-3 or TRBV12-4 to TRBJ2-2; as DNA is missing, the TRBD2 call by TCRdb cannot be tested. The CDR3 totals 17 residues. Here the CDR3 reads CASRGPSGGSNTGELFF.

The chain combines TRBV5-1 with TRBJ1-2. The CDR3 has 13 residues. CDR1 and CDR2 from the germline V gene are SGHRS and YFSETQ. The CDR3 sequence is CASSLDDSYGYTF.

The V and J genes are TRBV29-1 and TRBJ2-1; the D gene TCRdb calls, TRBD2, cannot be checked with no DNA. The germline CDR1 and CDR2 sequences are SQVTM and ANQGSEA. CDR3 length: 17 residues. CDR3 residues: CSVSSRTSGGSYNEQFF.

CDR3 sequence: CAWSVQRFEAFF. This chain joins TRBV30 and TRBJ1-1. The CDR3 covers 12 residues. CDR1 is GTSNPN and CDR2 is SVGIG in the germline V gene (reference sequence).

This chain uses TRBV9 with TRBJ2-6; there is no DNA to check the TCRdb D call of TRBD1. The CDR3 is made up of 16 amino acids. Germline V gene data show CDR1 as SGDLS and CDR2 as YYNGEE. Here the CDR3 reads CASSVSPLSGANVLTF.